This T cell receptor (beta chain) stems from a study of CD4 and CD8 cells across lung adenocarcinoma regions. TCRdb itself ran the PCR reads through MiXCR, one entry per CDR3 protein. The sample contains some 12,000 distinct CDR3 sequences, less than 60% of which appear only once. The patients had localized lung adenocarcinoma, a non-small cell subtype. CDR1 and CDR2 (germline): MNHEY, SMNVEV (reference sequence). Trimming stripped 8 bases from V and 11 bases from J, with 21 bases between. The CDR3 totals 13 residues. The chain carries TRBV27 and TRBJ2-5; a weak D match, TRBD2 (5 bases). The sequence derives from a female donor with lung adenocarcinoma. The CD4 and CD8 labels of this study may be unreliable. Sequenced material: CD8+ T cells from the margin of a lung tumor. CDR3 sequence reads: CASRIPRAGQQYF. In DNA form, the CDR3 reads TGTGCCAGCCGAATTCCCCGCGCGGGCCAGCAGTACTTC.